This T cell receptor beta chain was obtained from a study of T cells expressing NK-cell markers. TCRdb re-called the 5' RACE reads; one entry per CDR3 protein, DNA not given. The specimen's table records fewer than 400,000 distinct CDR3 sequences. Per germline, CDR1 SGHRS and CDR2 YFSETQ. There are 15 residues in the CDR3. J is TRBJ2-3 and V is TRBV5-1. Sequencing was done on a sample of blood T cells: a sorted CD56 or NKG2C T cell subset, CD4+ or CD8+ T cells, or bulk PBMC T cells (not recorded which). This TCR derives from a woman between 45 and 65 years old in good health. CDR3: CASSLRKPTTDTQYF.